Listed here are 30 T cell receptor beta chains from one sample, sequenced in a study of blood T cell repertoires in COVID-19. Profiling relied on immunoSEQ multiplex PCR, and the TCRdb table lists in-frame clones only, not all of them. The sample yields about 230,000 clones, 65% to 85% seen once. The specimen was peripheral blood. The receptors derive from a woman of 80 years or more with acute or convalescent COVID-19.

The chain joins TRBV7-9 to TRBJ1-2, with no clear D. This CDR3 comprises 14 residues. The V and J ends lost 2 bases and 0 bases respectively, with 7 bases between them. Germline V gene lookup returns CDR1 SEHNR and CDR2 FQNEAQ (reference sequence). The CDR3, as DNA: TGTGCCAGCAGCTTAACAGTTTCTAACTATGGCTACACCTTC. Translating gives CASSLTVSNYGYTF.

The J gene is TRBJ2-3, the V gene TRBV19, with 8 bases lining up with TRBD1. From germline, CDR1 is LNHDA and CDR2 SQIVND (reference sequence). The ends lost 5 bases at V and 4 bases at J; junction bases unmatched: 2. The CDR3 runs 13 residues. Here the CDR3 reads CASSYRGADTQYF. In DNA form, the CDR3 reads TGTGCCAGTAGTTACAGGGGGGCAGATACGCAGTATTTT.

CDR3 sequence reads: CATSYRDRGPPVQYF. In DNA form, the CDR3 reads TGTGCCACCAGCTACCGGGACAGGGGGCCCCCAGTGCAGTACTTC. This sequence joins TRBV15 and TRBJ2-7, with TRBD1 matching over 12 bases. The CDR3 spans 15 residues. Germline lookup yields CDR1 LNHNV and CDR2 YYDKDF (reference sequence). Germline trimming cut 5 bases from V and 9 bases from J; bases unmatched to any gene: 11.

The chain recombines TRBV30 with TRBJ2-3; D not resolved. Trimming took off 0 bases at V and 0 bases at J, with 7 bases between the two ends. CDR3 length: 14 amino acids. CDR1 is GTSNPN and CDR2 is SVGIG in the germline V gene (reference sequence). CDR3 residues: CAWSVAPSTDTQYF. CDR3 DNA sequence: TGTGCCTGGAGTGTAGCGCCGAGCACAGATACGCAGTATTTT.

This clone was seen only once. V is TRBV9 and J is TRBJ2-7, with a possible D match to TRBD1 (5 bases). CDR3 length equals 15 residues. CDR1 is SGDLS, CDR2 YYNGEE, per germline. V lost 0 bases and J lost 1, with 11 bases in between. The CDR3 sequence is CASSVAPQGSYEQYF. The CDR3 bases are TGTGCCAGCAGCGTAGCTCCGCAGGGATCCTACGAGCAGTACTTC.

Here the CDR3 DNA reads TGTGCCAGCAGCCCAGGAACGGGACAGGGGTCGGTCTATGGCTACACCTTC. Translated, it gives CASSPGTGQGSVYGYTF. The chain has TRBV3-1 (or the pseudogene TRBV3-2) and TRBJ1-2; TRBD1 aligns across 10 bases. J was trimmed by 4 bases and V by 4 bases; bases with no gene match: 12. CDR3 length: 17 amino acids. Germline CDR1 is LGHDT and CDR2 is YNNKEL (reference sequence).

V gene TRBV15 combines with J gene TRBJ2-5; maybe TRBD2 (7 bases). Germline lookup yields CDR1 LNHNV and CDR2 YYDKDF (reference sequence). The CDR3 spans 14 residues. The V and J ends lost 5 bases and 8 bases respectively, with 18 bases between them. The CDR3 nucleotides read TGTGCCACCAGCTCCGAGAGGGGAGGGGGAACCCAGTACTTC. It is translated as CATSSERGGGTQYF.

The rearrangement links TRBV19 to TRBJ1-2, with D unresolved. Trimming pared 1 base from V and 2 bases from J, leaving 8 bases between. Germline CDR1 is LNHDA and CDR2 is SQIVND (reference sequence). This CDR3 has 14 residues. As DNA, the CDR3 is TGTGCCAGTAGTATAGGACTCTCCAACTATGGCTACACCTTC. It specifies CASSIGLSNYGYTF.

This clone was counted a single time. Here the CDR3 reads CASAKKTSGRGYEQYF. The CDR3 nucleotides are TGTGCCAGTGCCAAAAAGACTAGCGGGAGAGGCTACGAGCAGTACTTC. This sequence joins TRBV19 and TRBJ2-7; TRBD2 matches 12 bases. V lost 8 bases to trimming and J lost 3 bases; unmatched junction nucleotides: 11. Germline CDR1 reads LNHDA; CDR2 reads SQIVND (reference sequence). CDR3 length: 16 amino acids.

This clone was detected a few times. The rearrangement uses TRBV5-1 and TRBJ1-1, with unresolved D. The germline CDR1 and CDR2 sequences are SGHRS and YFSETQ. Trimming took 2 bases from V and 1 from J, leaving 9 bases between them. This CDR3 contains 14 residues. CDR3 sequence: CASSFGGENTEAFF. The CDR3 bases are TGCGCCAGCAGCTTCGGCGGGGAGAACACTGAAGCTTTCTTT.

The CDR3 nucleotides read TGTGCCAGCACCGGGAATAGCAATCAGCCCCAGCATTTT. Its protein is CASTGNSNQPQHF. The V and J genes are TRBV6-5 and TRBJ1-5, with D unclear. Germline V CDR1 and CDR2: MNHEY, SVGAGI. CDR3 length: 13 amino acids. Trimming left V 7 bases short and J 0 bases short, with 7 bases between.

Of note for this clone: The sample contains more than one DNA sequence encoding this CDR3. The V and J genes are TRBV5-1 and TRBJ2-3; 12 bases match TRBD2. The CDR3 is 16 amino acids. CDR1 and CDR2 (germline): SGHRS, YFSETQ. V shed 4 bases, J shed 0 bases, and the junction held 3 bases outside the gene matches. The CDR3 sequence: CASSLGLAGSTDTQYF. CDR3 DNA sequence: TGCGCCAGCAGCCTCGGACTAGCGGGAAGCACAGATACGCAGTATTTT.

This clone was seen only once. Other DNA variants within this sample encode the same CDR3. V is TRBV29-1 and J is TRBJ2-1; possibly TRBD2 for D (5 bases). The CDR3 covers 13 residues. CDR1 SQVTM and CDR2 ANQGSEA come from the germline V gene. The germline V and J ends were trimmed by 7 bases and 0 bases, with 10 bases remaining between them. The CDR3: CSADRGSYNEQFF. CDR3 DNA sequence: TGCAGCGCCGACCGGGGCTCCTACAATGAGCAGTTCTTC.

This clone was seen a few times. This rearrangement joins TRBV4-1 to TRBJ2-5; TRBD1 aligns across 10 bases. Germline V gene lookup returns CDR1 MGHRA and CDR2 YSYEKL. The J segment lost 5 bases and the V segment lost 6 bases, leaving 12 bases of the junction unmatched. This CDR3 has 16 residues. The CDR3, as DNA: TGCGCCAGCAGTCCTACCGGGACAGGGGTTGGGGAGACCCAGTACTTC. Translated, it gives CASSPTGTGVGETQYF.

This chain connects TRBV5-4 to TRBJ2-1; 7 bases are a match to TRBD2. Trimming cost V 5 bases and J 0 bases; bases outside gene matches: 5. CDR1 and CDR2 from the germline V gene are SGHNT and YYREEE (reference sequence). The CDR3 length is 15 residues. The CDR3 region is CASRYERDSYNEQFF. The CDR3 DNA is TGTGCCAGCAGATACGAGCGGGACTCCTACAATGAGCAGTTCTTC.

The gene calls are TRBV5-1 and TRBJ1-2; possibly TRBD1 for D (5 bases). V lost 1 base to trimming and J lost 4 bases, with 14 bases between them. The CDR3 spans 15 residues. Germline V CDR1 and CDR2: SGHRS, YFSETQ. CDR3 bases: TGCGCCAGCAGCTTGAGCCAAGGGGATGGCTATGGCTACACCTTC. This codes for CASSLSQGDGYGYTF.

The chain is built from TRBV15 and TRBJ1-1, with D possibly TRBD1 on 5 matching bases. V was shortened by 3 bases and J by 1 base, with 12 bases between the two germline ends. Germline loops: CDR1 LNHNV, CDR2 YYDKDF (reference sequence). The CDR3 covers 15 residues. The DNA for the CDR3 is TGTGCCACCAGCAGCGAAACAGGCCAGAACACTGAAGCTTTCTTT. Protein sequence: CATSSETGQNTEAFF.

V gene TRBV7-7 combines with J gene TRBJ2-1; 7 nucleotides agree with TRBD2. Germline assignment: CDR1 SSHAT and CDR2 FNYEAQ (reference sequence). The ends lost 5 bases at V and 9 bases at J; junction bases unmatched: 22. This CDR3 is built from 18 residues. The CDR3 coding sequence is TGTGCCAGCAGCCCAGGTCCGATACCCAGCGGGAACAGTGTTGAGCAGTTCTTC. Encoded protein: CASSPGPIPSGNSVEQFF.

This sequence joins TRBV3-1 (or the pseudogene TRBV3-2) and TRBJ1-6; no clear D. Germline V CDR1 and CDR2: LGHDT, YNNKEL (reference sequence). The CDR3 is 13 amino acids. V was trimmed by 4 bases and J by 7 bases, leaving 8 bases between them. In nucleotides, the CDR3 is TGTGCCAGCAGCCTCAACAGCAATTCACCCCTCCACTTT. Its protein is CASSLNSNSPLHF.

This chain uses TRBV9 with TRBJ2-1; weak D call: TRBD1 (6 bases). Germline CDR1 reads SGDLS; CDR2 reads YYNGEE. The length of the CDR3 is 13 residues. Trimming took off 0 bases at V and 10 bases at J, with 11 bases between the two ends. Here the CDR3 DNA reads TGTGCCAGCAGCGTAGCCCCAGGGGCCGAGCAGTTCTTC. It encodes CASSVAPGAEQFF.

This clone was seen repeatedly, ten times or more. The J gene is TRBJ2-3, the V gene TRBV29-1, with TRBD1 as a possible D gene (5 bases). CDR3 size: 14 residues. Between the trimmed V and J ends, which lost 4 bases and 5 bases, there was a span of 16 bases. Germline V lookup: CDR1 SQVTM, CDR2 ANQGSEA. In nucleotides, the CDR3 is TGCAGCGTTGGGGGCGGTCCCTTCCTAGATACGCAGTATTTT. Residues: CSVGGGPFLDTQYF.

This clone was seen more than once but under ten times. The chain has TRBV7-2 and TRBJ1-6, with 8 bases identical to TRBD1. The CDR3 runs 14 residues. V lost 5 bases and J lost 9; bases outside the gene matches: 6. CDR1 is SGHTA and CDR2 is FQGNSA in the germline V gene. The CDR3 DNA sequence: TGTGCCAGCAGCCCGACAGGGGTTAGTTCACCCCTCCACTTT. Translating gives CASSPTGVSSPLHF. Full variable domain (rest looked up from reference TRBV7-2 and TRBJ1-6): GAGVSQSPSNKVTEKGKDVELRCDPISGHTALYWYRQSLGQGLEFLIYFQGNSAPDKSGLPSDRFSAERTGGSVSTLTIQRTQQEDSAVYLCASSPTGVSSPLHFGNGTRLTVT.

The chain carries TRBV25-1 and TRBJ2-7; 7 nucleotides match TRBD1. This CDR3 region has 13 residues. From germline, CDR1 is MGHDK and CDR2 SYGVNS. After removal of 7 bases from V and 2 bases from J, the junction contained 5 bases not matched to a gene. CDR3 bases: TGTGCCAGCACGGGACAGAACCCCTACGAGCAGTACTTC. It codes for CASTGQNPYEQYF.

The chain recombines TRBV11-1 with TRBJ2-7, with D maybe TRBD1 (6 bases). This CDR3 is 12 amino acids long. Deletions cut 5 bases from V and 6 bases from J, with 11 bases between. CDR1 SGHAT and CDR2 FQDESV come from the germline V gene (reference sequence). The DNA for the CDR3 is TGTGCCAGCAGCCGACAGGTCCCCGAGCAGTACTTC. Its protein is CASSRQVPEQYF.

The genes are TRBV3-1 (or the pseudogene TRBV3-2) and TRBJ2-7; TRBD1 might be the D (6 bases). V was pared by 4 bases and J by 2 bases, with 9 bases between. The CDR3 is 13 amino acids. The germline gives CDR1 LGHDT, CDR2 YNNKEL (reference sequence). CDR3 residues: CASSLGGTYEQYF. Here the CDR3 DNA reads TGTGCCAGCAGCCTAGGGGGAACCTACGAGCAGTACTTC.

This rearrangement joins TRBV27 to TRBJ2-7, with 11 bases fitting TRBD1. In germline, CDR1 is MNHEY, CDR2 SMNVEV (reference sequence). V trimming: 7 bases; J trimming: 4 bases; junction bases outside the gene matches: 6. The CDR3 sequence is 14 residues long. The CDR3 region is CASTRTGGKYEQYF. CDR3 coding DNA: TGTGCCAGCACCCGGACAGGGGGCAAGTACGAGCAGTACTTC.

CDR3 sequence: CASSQDSTSGPGYEQYF. CDR3 nucleotides: TGCGCCAGCAGCCAAGATTCGACTAGCGGGCCCGGCTACGAGCAGTACTTC. J is TRBJ2-7 and V is TRBV4-1; 10 bases are shared with TRBD2. Unmatched junction bases numbered 8, after V lost 0 bases and J lost 3 bases. The CDR3 is made up of 17 amino acids. CDR1 and CDR2 (germline): MGHRA, YSYEKL.

The V call is TRBV2, the J call TRBJ2-7; 9 bases are shared with TRBD1. Germline V gene sequence: CDR1 SNHLY, CDR2 FYNNEI. The ends lost 7 bases at V and 2 bases at J; junction bases unmatched: 6. The CDR3 has 14 residues. CDR3 DNA: TGTGCCAGCAACCACGGGACAGGGACCTACGAGCAGTACTTC. This codes for CASNHGTGTYEQYF.

The chain combines TRBV27 with TRBJ1-5; no clear D. Germline V lookup: CDR1 MNHEY, CDR2 SMNVEV (reference sequence). The V and J ends lost 5 bases and 2 bases respectively, with 16 bases between them. The CDR3 runs 16 residues. This CDR3 reads CASSASAAVGNQPQHF. The CDR3, as DNA: TGTGCCAGCAGTGCTTCCGCGGCAGTTGGCAATCAGCCCCAGCATTTT.

The chain links TRBV3-1 (or the pseudogene TRBV3-2) to TRBJ1-3; D is unclear. Between the trimmed V and J ends, which lost 5 bases and 1 base, there was a span of 12 bases. CDR1 is LGHDT, CDR2 YNNKEL, per germline (reference sequence). There are 15 residues in the CDR3. Written as DNA, the CDR3 is TGTGCCAGCAGCTTAACACCCGCATCTGGAAACACCATATATTTT. Residues: CASSLTPASGNTIYF.